The present TCR beta chain was sequenced within a study of cytomegalovirus exposure and HLA in healthy donors. Study context: HLA-typed donors were the source of roughly 85 million unique TCRs held in an early data release. Clustering assigned roughly 81% of the 350 to 400 genotyped donors to the Caucasian-associated ancestry cluster.

A note on this clone: Antigen specificity is unknown.

Both 60 Vbeta primers and 13 Jbeta primers went into the PCR. As originally analysed: Approximately 12 million of roughly 81 million unique TCR beta chains were shared, per a later count. Generated by immunoSEQ multiplex PCR, the TCRdb table keeps only in-frame clones and is missing some. V, J and clone size are taken as reported in that table, and D and trimming were inferred from the DNA itself. This table holds some 45,000 clones, about two thirds found once. Study-wide findings and caveats: Sequencing depth across donors, presence/absence analyses assumed, was roughly uniform.

The CDR3 totals 14 residues. The J segment lost 5 bases and the V segment lost 4 bases, leaving 5 bases of the junction unmatched. Germline CDR1 is SGHVS and CDR2 is FQNEAQ. The receptor was derived from a woman younger than 45 in good health and CMV-seronegative. The sequencing input was PBMCs. The chain links TRBV7-8 to TRBJ1-1, with 9 bases matching TRBD1. CDR3 in DNA: TGTGCCAGCAGCTCGACAGGGGGTAGGACTGAAGCTTTCTTT. Its translation: CASSSTGGRTEAFF.